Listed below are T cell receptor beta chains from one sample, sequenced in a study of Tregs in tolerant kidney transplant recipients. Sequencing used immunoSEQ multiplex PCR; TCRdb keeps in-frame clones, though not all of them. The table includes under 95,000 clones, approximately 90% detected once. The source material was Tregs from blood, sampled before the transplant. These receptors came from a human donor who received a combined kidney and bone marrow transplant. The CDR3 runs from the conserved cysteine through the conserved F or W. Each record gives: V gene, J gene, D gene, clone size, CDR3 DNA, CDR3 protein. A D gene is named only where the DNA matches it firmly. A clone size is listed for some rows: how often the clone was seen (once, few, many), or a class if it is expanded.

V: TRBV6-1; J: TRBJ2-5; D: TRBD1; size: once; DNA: TGTGCCAGCAGTGGCGAGGGGGCCGAGACCCAGTACTTC; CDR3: CASSGEGAETQYF
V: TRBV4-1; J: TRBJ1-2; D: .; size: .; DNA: TGCGCCAGCAGCCATAAATATAACAGGGAAGGCTATGGCTACACCTTC; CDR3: CASSHKYNREGYGYTF
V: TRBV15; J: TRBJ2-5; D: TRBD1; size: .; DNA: TGTGCCACCAGCAGAAACAGGGGGGAGACCCAGTACTTC; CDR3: CATSRNRGETQYF
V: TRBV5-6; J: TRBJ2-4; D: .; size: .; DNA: TGTGCCAGCAGCTTGCTCAGGGACATTCAGTACTTC; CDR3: CASSLLRDIQYF
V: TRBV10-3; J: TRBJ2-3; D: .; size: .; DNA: TGTGCCATCAGAGGCCAGGGAGACTCCTTCTTCACAGATACGCAGTATTTT; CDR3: CAIRGQGDSFFTDTQYF
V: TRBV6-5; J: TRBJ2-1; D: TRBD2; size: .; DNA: TGTGCCAGCAGTTCCGAGGCGGGAGCTCAGTTCTTC; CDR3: CASSSEAGAQFF
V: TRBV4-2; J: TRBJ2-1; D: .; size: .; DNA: TGTGCCAGCAGCCCAGGAGTTGAGTACAATGAGCAGTTCTTC; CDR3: CASSPGVEYNEQFF
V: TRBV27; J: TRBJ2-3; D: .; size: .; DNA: TGTGCCAGCAGTTTGAACGGAGGGGCAGATACGCAGTATTTT; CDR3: CASSLNGGADTQYF
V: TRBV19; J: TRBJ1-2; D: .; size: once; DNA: TGTGCCAGTAGTATAGACGACATGAGGGGCTACACCTTC; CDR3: CASSIDDMRGYTF
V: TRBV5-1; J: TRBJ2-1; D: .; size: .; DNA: TGCGCCAGCAGCCTGAGCGACTCCTACAATGAGCAGTTCTTC; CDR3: CASSLSDSYNEQFF
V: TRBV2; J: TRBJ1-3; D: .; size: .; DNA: TGTGCCAGCAGCAGGACAGCCAGCTCTGGAAACACCATATATTTT; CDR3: CASSRTASSGNTIYF
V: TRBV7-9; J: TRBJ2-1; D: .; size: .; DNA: TGTGCCAGCAGCCTAAACTTAGCGTCGAGCTCCTACAATGAGCAGTTCTTC; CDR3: CASSLNLASSSYNEQFF
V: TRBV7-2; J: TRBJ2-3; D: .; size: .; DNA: TGTGCCAGCAGCTTAGGGAGGTTTGCAGATACGCAGTATTTT; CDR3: CASSLGRFADTQYF
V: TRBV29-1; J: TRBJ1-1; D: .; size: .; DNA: TGCAGCGTCCTAAGGGGGAACACTGAAGCTTTCTTT; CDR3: CSVLRGNTEAFF
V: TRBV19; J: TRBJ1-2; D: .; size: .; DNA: TGTGCCAGTATTGGGGGATTCGGCTACACCTTC; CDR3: CASIGGFGYTF
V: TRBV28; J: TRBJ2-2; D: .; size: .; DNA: TGTGCCAGCCACCGCACCGGGGAGCTGTTTTTT; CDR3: CASHRTGELFF
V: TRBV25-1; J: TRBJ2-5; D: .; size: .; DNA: TGTGCCAGCAGTGATCGTATCGGGAGAGGGGAAGAGACCCAGTACTTC; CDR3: CASSDRIGRGEETQYF
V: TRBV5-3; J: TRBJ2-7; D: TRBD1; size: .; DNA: TGTGCCAGAAGCCCGACGGGGACAGTAAACTACGAGCAGTACTTC; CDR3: CARSPTGTVNYEQYF
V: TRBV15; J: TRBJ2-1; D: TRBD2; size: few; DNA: TGTGCCACCAGCAGATCTCTCCTAGAGACTAGCGGATACAATGAGCAGTTCTTC; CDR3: CATSRSLLETSGYNEQFF
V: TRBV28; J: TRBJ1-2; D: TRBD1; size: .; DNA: TGTGCCAGCAGTCCTGGGACAGTCCGAGATGGCTACACCTTC; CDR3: CASSPGTVRDGYTF
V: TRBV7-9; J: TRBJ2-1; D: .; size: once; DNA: TGTGCCAGCAGCTTAGAGGCGTATTACAATGAGCAGTTCTTC; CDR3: CASSLEAYYNEQFF
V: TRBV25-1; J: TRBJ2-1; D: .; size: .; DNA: TGTGCCAGCAGTAAGGACTACCCAAGAGGGACTGAGCAGTTCTTC; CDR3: CASSKDYPRGTEQFF
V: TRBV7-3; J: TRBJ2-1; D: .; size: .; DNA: TGTGCCAGCAGCTTCGGCAATGAGCAGTTCTTC; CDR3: CASSFGNEQFF
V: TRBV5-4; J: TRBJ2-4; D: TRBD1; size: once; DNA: TGTGCCAGCAGCTTTGGTGGACAGGGGGCAAACATTCAGTACTTC; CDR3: CASSFGGQGANIQYF
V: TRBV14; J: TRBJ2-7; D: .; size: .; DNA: TGTGCCAGCAGCCAAGACCCGGGATACTACGAGCAGTACTTC; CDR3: CASSQDPGYYEQYF
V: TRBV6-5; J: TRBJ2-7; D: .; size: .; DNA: TGTGCCAGCAGTTACTCGAGGCTGAGCAACGAGCAGTACTTC; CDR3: CASSYSRLSNEQYF